This T cell receptor (beta chain) was sequenced in a study of T cells in Graves' hyperthyroidism and ophthalmopathy (dated by TCRdb to the late 2010s). About the full investigation: Peripheral blood was sampled at the time of initial diagnosis, prior to any treatment. TCR V-J signatures able to tell the groups apart were searched for in a discovery cohort of around 95 patients, of whom about 40 had Graves' ophthalmopathy and 57 had stable Graves' hyperthyroidism. Prospective prediction of ophthalmopathy was tested in an independent validation cohort of approximately 19 hyperthyroidism patients and 17 patients who later progressed to ophthalmopathy. For training and testing, the 80 to 100 patients in the discovery cohort were randomly divided in a 7:3 ratio. In roughly six Graves' hyperthyroidism patients, the study also compared T-cell repertoires from thyroid tissue with T-cell repertoires from blood. Once sampling was done, hyperthyroidism patients were given methimazole at a starting dose of 30 mg daily, whereas ophthalmopathy patients were given high-dose intravenous methylprednisolone. The paper describes TCR Vbeta CDR3 sequencing of roughly 130 peripheral blood samples, made up of around 41 ophthalmopathy patients, approximately 76 hyperthyroidism patients and some 17 progressor patients. Here is what the overall study found, with its caveats: During validation, the model predicted progression to ophthalmopathy a median of roughly six months ahead of onset, with just under 71% sensitivity and almost 75% specificity. Sample size was not statistically predetermined, and blinding of investigators to group allocation was not performed. A 13 V-J signature model separated ophthalmopathy from stable hyperthyroidism, with approximately 87% sensitivity and 81.08% specificity in cross-validation and 80%/75% in testing. Blood samples also contained most of the expanded thyroid clonotypes (frequency above 0.001), which suggests that blood repertoires may reflect thyroid immune responses.

V is reduced by 2 bases and J by 14 bases, leaving a spacing of 4 bases between them. The CDR3 spans 9 residues, from the cysteine through the phenylalanine. Of all the DNA, just the CDR3 is kept, 27 bases in frame from base 1. The germline V gene (reference sequence) specifies DFQATT as CDR1 and SNEGSKA as CDR2. Turning to this clonotype: Its target antigen remains unknown. Being one base from a much bigger clone, this may be a read error.

Graves' hyperthyroidism was defined as stable when no progression to ophthalmopathy occurred over 18 months of follow-up. Hyperthyroidism patients were aged 18 to 65 years and newly diagnosed, with disease duration of less than 2 months. Patients with uncontrolled infections, other autoimmune diseases, pregnancy or lactation were excluded. Diagnoses relied on clinical symptoms, serum thyroxine and TRAb, thyroid ultrasound and orbital computed tomography. PBMCs were isolated from approximately 10 ml of fresh peripheral blood by Ficoll-Paque density gradient centrifugation. Total RNA was extracted using Trizol reagent, and RNA quality was assessed on an Agilent 2100 Bioanalyzer. The TCR beta CDR3 regions were amplified from the RNA transcripts. For the first round of RT-PCR on the TCR CDR3, the HTBI primer set was used together with the Qiagen OneStep RT-PCR kit. The libraries were constructed in a second round of multiplex PCR and then size-selected and purified. The libraries were sequenced on an Illumina HiSeq2000 using paired-end 100 bp reads. Processing in the source paper ran as follows. Raw data were processed with SOAPnuke, discarding reads with adapters, uncalled bases, mean Phred below 15, or no exact constant-primer or identifier match. High-quality paired reads were merged with COPE v1.2.5, and unique nucleotide sequences were defined as clonotypes. Clonotypes were aligned to IMGT TRBV, TRBD and TRBJ reference segments using MiTCR v1.1. The analysis was restricted to V-J combinations with a frequency above 0.0001, which together covered 99% to 99.2% of the repertoires. A TCS score was defined as the ratio of F50 (clonal expansion) to E x V (chaos), with BLOSUM62-based TCRdist applied between CDR3 peptides within each V-J. Welch's t-statistics and random forest reduced around 550 V-J features to 10 to 15, which were used in a naive Bayes classifier (R e1071). Thyroid-blood repertoire similarity was quantified with the Morisita-Horn index. The public reads were run again by TCRdb, first through fastp at Q25 and then through MiXCR, and only productive beta chains were kept. Records with the same CDR3 protein are collapsed into one entry carrying the most frequent genes and DNA. What appears here as the V and J calls and clone size reflects TCRdb's work, not the paper's. The sample table shows approximately 870,000 distinct CDR3 sequences, and 35% to 45% are seen once. Around 10% of the sample comes from the top ten.

The material sequenced was blood. The V and J genes are TRBV20-1 and TRBJ1-6; no D gene call is confident. The sequence came from a man aged 18 to 29 with Graves' hyperthyroidism. The sequence in DNA is TGCAGTGCTAGATGGGCCCTCCACTTT. This sequence encodes CSARWALHF.